This TCR beta chain comes out of a study of blood T cell repertoires in COVID-19. Study information: Acute and convalescent COVID-19 samples came from the United States, Italy and Spain.

Per the germline V gene, CDR1 is MNHNS and CDR2 is SASEGT. Trimming shortened V by 3 bases and J by 4 bases, and 12 bases separated the two germline ends. This CDR3 has 14 residues. The protocol was immunoSEQ multiplex PCR, while the TCRdb copy is restricted to in-frame clones and leaves out a portion. The table has fewer than 200,000 clones, roughly 91% seen once; the top ten hold roughly 2%. The sequencing sample was made of peripheral blood. The chain joins TRBV6-1 to TRBJ1-2, with D perhaps TRBD1 (5 bases). The source is a man aged 45 to 65 who had recovered from COVID-19. The CDR3 DNA reads as TGTGCCAGCAGTGAGGGGGGGGACCTCTATGGCTACACCTTC. It encodes CASSEGGDLYGYTF.